The source of this T cell receptor beta chain is a study of blood T cell repertoires in COVID-19 (dated by TCRdb to 2020 to 2022). Regarding the complete study: Collaborator samples came from the United States, Italy and Spain and covered acute and convalescent phases of COVID-19. The material from the prospective study consisted of cDNA or gDNA derived from T cells, B-cell-depleted T cells, or PBMCs. The dataset comprised deeply sampled blood TCRbeta repertoires from subjects exposed to, actively infected with, or recovered from COVID-19. A freely available public database, intended as a resource for researchers studying the immune response to SARS-CoV-2, is where the repertoires were released. Samples were obtained from the ongoing ImmuneRACE study (first 160 participants) and from 1,254 subjects provided by 6 global collaborators. Sample metadata almost always included a de-identified subject ID, COVID-19 status, age in years and sex. Where available, HLA class I and class II types were taken from metadata supplied by the sample provider and were not determined by assay-based typing.

Of note for this clone: Its antigen is not yet known. Per-base quality was not reported, and no clone a single base away is much larger than it.

The CDR3 runs 13 amino acids, cysteine and phenylalanine included. The kept DNA is CDR3 alone, 39 bases in frame from the first base. Trimming leaves V shorter by 3 bases and J shorter by 5 bases, with the junction holding 1 base beyond the gene matches. CDR1 SGDLS and CDR2 YYNGEE are derived from the germline V gene. Whole blood was collected in K2EDTA tubes by collaborating institutions according to the institutions' own protocols. For TCRbeta analysis, collaborator samples were shipped as frozen whole blood, as isolated PBMCs, or as DNA extracted from either sample type. The immunoSEQ Assay, a bias-controlled multiplex PCR, was used to amplify TCRbeta CDR3 regions from genomic DNA. The study's processing was this. Nucleated cell counts per sample were estimated from amplification of reference gene primers within the assay. Sequence reads were collapsed and filtered to measure the absolute abundance of every unique TCRbeta CDR3 rearrangement. For each sample, productive Simpson clonality was calculated as the square root of Simpson's diversity index across productive rearrangements. Not all clones reach the TCRdb copy of this immuneACCESS table, which keeps in-frame sequences only. Checked studies attribute under half of the gap to unresolved V genes and leave the rest unexplained. V and J calls plus clone size are reproduced from that table; the DNA served to infer D and trimming. For this sample there are under 30,000 clones; over 70% appear just once. Of the sample, roughly 27% is held by the ten largest clones.

Results the study describes overall, beyond this receptor: The quantity of clinical and demographic metadata differed by source and by participant and was supplied without curation.

The sample consisted of peripheral blood. This chain is built from TRBV9 and TRBJ2-7; TRBD1 aligns with 11 central bases. This TCR was sampled from a human donor with active COVID-19. The donor label of this sample is uncertain. The nucleotide sequence reads TGTGCCAGCAGCGGGACAGGGGGCAACGAGCAGTACTTC. The resulting protein is CASSGTGGNEQYF.